Sequencing of this T cell receptor beta chain was carried out in a study of regulatory T cells in long-lasting Graves disease. Across the study: Over-5-year antithyroid drug use with positive TSH receptor antibodies defined persistent Graves' disease in the study.

The V and J ends lost 8 bases and 3 bases, in that order; junction bases with no gene match: 10. This CDR3 contains 14 residues. Looked up from germline, CDR1 is SEHNR and CDR2 is FQNEAQ (reference sequence). Sequencing libraries for TCR beta were prepared with iRepertoire HTBI primers and Arm-PCR of CDR3 regions. TCRdb processed the multiplex PCR reads anew with MiXCR; each CDR3 protein has one entry. The repertoire consists of 700,000 or so distinct CDR3 sequences, with 25% to 35% occurring once and the leading ten covering 40% to 50%. On this clonotype itself: Its antigen is still unknown.

Study-level findings and limits: Preferential use of TRBV28, TRBJ1-2 and TRBJ2-5 was seen in persistent disease.

Specified time point: persistent/refractory GD, antithyroid drugs over 5 years with positive TRAb. RNA extracted from PBMCs served as the sequencing template. Source: peripheral blood mononuclear cells (PBMCs), taken when the disease was refractory, from a patient treated with antithyroid drugs. This receptor was identified in a female donor with Graves disease. The chain is built from TRBV7-9 and TRBJ2-7, with 7 bases that match TRBD2. CDR3 sequence (DNA): TGTGCCAGCTGGGGCGGGAGCCAAGACTACGAGCAGTACTTC. Protein product: CASWGGSQDYEQYF.